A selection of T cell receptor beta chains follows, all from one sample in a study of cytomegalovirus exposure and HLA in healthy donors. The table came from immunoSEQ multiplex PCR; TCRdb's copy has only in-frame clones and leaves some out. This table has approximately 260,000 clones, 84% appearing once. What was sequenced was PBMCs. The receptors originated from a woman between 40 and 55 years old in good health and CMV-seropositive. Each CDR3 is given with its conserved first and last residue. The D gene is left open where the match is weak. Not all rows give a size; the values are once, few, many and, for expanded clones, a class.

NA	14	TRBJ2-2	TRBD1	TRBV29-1	TGCAGCGTCACCGGGACAGGGGGTTCCGGGGAGCTGTTTTTT	CSVTGTGGSGELFF
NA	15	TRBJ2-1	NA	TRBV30	TGTGCCTGGCTTGGGGTAGAAGGCGGGGACAATGAGCAGTTCTTC	CAWLGVEGGDNEQFF
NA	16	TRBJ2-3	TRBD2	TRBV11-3	TGTGCCAGCAGCTCAGGACTAGCGGGATACACAGATACGCAGTATTTT	CASSSGLAGYTDTQYF
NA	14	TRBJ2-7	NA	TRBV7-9	TGTGCCAGCAGCCCGGGTAGCGGACCCTACGAGCAGTACTTC	CASSPGSGPYEQYF
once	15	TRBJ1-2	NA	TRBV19	TGTGCCAGTAGCCACTCAGGGGAACGAGGCTATGGCTACACCTTC	CASSHSGERGYGYTF
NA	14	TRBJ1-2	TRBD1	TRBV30	TGTGCCTGGAGTACTACAGGGGGCGGGGATGGCTACACCTTC	CAWSTTGGGDGYTF
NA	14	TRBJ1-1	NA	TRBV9	TGTGCCAGCAGCCTATGGGGGGGCAACACTGAAGCTTTCTTT	CASSLWGGNTEAFF
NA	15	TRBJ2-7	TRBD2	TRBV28	TGTGCCAGCAGAACGAAAAGGAGCGGGAGGGCTGAGCAGTACTTC	CASRTKRSGRAEQYF
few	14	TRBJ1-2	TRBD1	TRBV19	TGTGCCAGTAGGAGGACAGGGAGGGACTATGGCTACACCTTC	CASRRTGRDYGYTF
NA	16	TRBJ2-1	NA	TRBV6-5	TGTGCCAGCAGTTACCGAGGACTTCTGCCATACAATGAGCAGTTCTTC	CASSYRGLLPYNEQFF
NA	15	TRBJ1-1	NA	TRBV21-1	TGTGCCAGCAGGGACACAGGGACCACGAACACTGAAGCTTTCTTT	CASRDTGTTNTEAFF
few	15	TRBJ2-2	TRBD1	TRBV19	TGTGCCAGTACCGGGACAGGGCAGAACACCGGGGAGCTGTTTTTT	CASTGTGQNTGELFF
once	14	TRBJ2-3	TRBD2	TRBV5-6	TGTGCCAGCAGGTCGGGAGGGCCGAGAGATACGCAGTATTTT	CASRSGGPRDTQYF
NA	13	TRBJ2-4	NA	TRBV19	TGTGCCAGTAGTATCACAGGAGCTAACATTCAGTACTTC	CASSITGANIQYF
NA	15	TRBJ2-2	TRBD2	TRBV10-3	TGTGCCATCAGTGAAGCGGGAGGTCGCACCGGGGAGCTGTTTTTT	CAISEAGGRTGELFF
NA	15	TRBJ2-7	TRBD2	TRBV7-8	TGTGCCAGCAGCTTAGGGGGGCTAGCGGGACTCCAGCAGTACTTC	CASSLGGLAGLQQYF
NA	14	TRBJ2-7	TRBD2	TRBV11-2	TGTGCCAGCAGCCCCCCTGCGGGAGAGGTCGAGCAGTACTTC	CASSPPAGEVEQYF
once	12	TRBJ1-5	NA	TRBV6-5	TGTGCCAGCAGCTCAGGGAATCAGCCCCAGCATTTT	CASSSGNQPQHF
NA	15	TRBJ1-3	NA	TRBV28	TGTGCCAGCAGTTTAACTACAGGGTTAGGAAACACCATATATTTT	CASSLTTGLGNTIYF
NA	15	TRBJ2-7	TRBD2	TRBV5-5	TGTGCCAGCAGCTTGGTAGCGGGTAGCTCCTACGAGCAGTACTTC	CASSLVAGSSYEQYF
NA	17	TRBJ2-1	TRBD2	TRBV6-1	TGTGCCAGCAGTGAAGTCCTAGCGGGGTCCGTGGGGGGTGAGCAGTTCTTC	CASSEVLAGSVGGEQFF
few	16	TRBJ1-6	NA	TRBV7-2	TGTGCCAGCAGCTTAGTTCACGCAGGGAGGGATTCACCCCTCCACTTT	CASSLVHAGRDSPLHF
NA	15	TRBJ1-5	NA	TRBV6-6	TGTGCCAGCAGTTACTCGGGGGGGTCAAATCAGCCCCAGCATTTT	CASSYSGGSNQPQHF
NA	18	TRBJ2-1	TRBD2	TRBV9	TGTGCCAGCAGCCGCCAAGCGGCTAGCGGGCTGGGGATCAATGAGCAGTTCTTC	CASSRQAASGLGINEQFF
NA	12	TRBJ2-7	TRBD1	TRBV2	TGTGCCAGCAGCAGGACAGGGTTCGAGCAGTACTTC	CASSRTGFEQYF
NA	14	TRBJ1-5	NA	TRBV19	TGTGCCAGTTGGGGAAGGACAGAGGATCAGCCCCAGCATTTT	CASWGRTEDQPQHF
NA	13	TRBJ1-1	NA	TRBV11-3	TGTGCCAGCAAGGGGAATCTGAACACTGAAGCTTTCTTT	CASKGNLNTEAFF
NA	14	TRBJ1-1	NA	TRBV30	TGTGCCTGGAGTGGGGGTCGGGGTAACACTGAAGCTTTCTTT	CAWSGGRGNTEAFF
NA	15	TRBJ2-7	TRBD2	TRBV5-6	TGTGCCAGCAGCTCCAGGGGGCTAGCGGGAGCCGAGCAGTACTTC	CASSSRGLAGAEQYF
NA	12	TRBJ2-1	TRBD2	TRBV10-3	TGCGTCACAGCGGGAGGAGGCAATGAGCAGTTCTTC	CVTAGGGNEQFF
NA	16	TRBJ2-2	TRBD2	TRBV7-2	TGTGCCAGCAGCTCATCCGGGACTAGCGGCCGCGGGGAGCTGTTTTTT	CASSSSGTSGRGELFF
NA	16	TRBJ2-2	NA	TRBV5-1	TGCGCCAGCAGCCTAGGGACTTTTACGAACACCGGGGAGCTGTTTTTT	CASSLGTFTNTGELFF
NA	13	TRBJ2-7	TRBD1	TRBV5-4	TGTGCCAGCAGCTGGGACAGGAACTACGAGCAGTACTTC	CASSWDRNYEQYF
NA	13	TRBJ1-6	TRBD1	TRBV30	TGTGCCTGGGGGGACAGATATAATTCACCCCTCCACTTT	CAWGDRYNSPLHF
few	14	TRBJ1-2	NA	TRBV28	TGTGCCAGCAGTTTGGGCAGGGTACGTGGTGGCTACACCTTC	CASSLGRVRGGYTF
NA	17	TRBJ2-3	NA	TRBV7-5	TGTGCCAGAAGCCCCCGCTCTGCGGGAGGGCCGAGGGATACGCAGTATTTT	CARSPRSAGGPRDTQYF
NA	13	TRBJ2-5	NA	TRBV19	TGTGCCAGTAGCGGGGGGCCCAAAGAGACCCAGTACTTC	CASSGGPKETQYF
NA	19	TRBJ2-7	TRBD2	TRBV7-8	TGTGCCAGCAGCCAACACCTTGGACTAGCGGGAGGATCACCCGACGAGCAGTACTTC	CASSQHLGLAGGSPDEQYF
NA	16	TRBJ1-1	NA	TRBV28	TGTGCCAGCAGTTTAGCGGCAGGACTGGAAAACACTGAAGCTTTCTTT	CASSLAAGLENTEAFF
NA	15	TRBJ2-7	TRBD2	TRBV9	TGTGCCAGCAGCGCCACTAGCGCCGTTGCGGACGAGCAGTACTTC	CASSATSAVADEQYF